One and the same sample provided the 23 T cell receptor beta chains below, sequenced in a study of blood T cell repertoires in COVID-19. This table comes from immunoSEQ multiplex PCR, and its TCRdb copy is limited to in-frame clones, with some not included. This table has about 200,000 clones, roughly 90% appearing once. The sequencing input was peripheral blood. The receptors come from a man aged 18 to 35 with active or convalescent COVID-19.

The V and J genes are TRBV19 and TRBJ1-2; D may be TRBD1 (6 bases). Germline V gives CDR1 LNHDA, CDR2 SQIVND (reference sequence). The CDR3 length is 13 residues. V gave up 6 bases and J gave up 1 base, with 9 bases separating them. The CDR3 DNA reads TGTGCCAGTAGCATCAGGGGTAACTATGGCTACACCTTC. Translation gives CASSIRGNYGYTF.

V gene TRBV9 combines with J gene TRBJ1-4, with a tentative D call TRBD1 (5 bases). The CDR3 covers 15 residues. V gave up 3 bases and J gave up 4 bases, with 13 bases separating them. Germline CDR1 is SGDLS and CDR2 is YYNGEE. CDR3 sequence reads: CASSGQTEFNEKLFF. CDR3 nucleotide sequence: TGTGCCAGCAGCGGCCAGACAGAGTTTAATGAAAAACTGTTTTTT.

The chain uses TRBV10-2 and TRBJ2-2, with TRBD1 identical over 10 bases. The ends lost 6 bases at V and 4 bases at J; junction bases unmatched: 2. CDR1 and CDR2 (germline): WSHSY, SAAADI. The length of the CDR3 is 14 residues. The CDR3 protein is CASRTGGSTGELFF. The CDR3 DNA sequence: TGCGCCAGCAGGACAGGGGGCAGCACCGGGGAGCTGTTTTTT.

The V gene is TRBV18, the J gene TRBJ1-4, with TRBD1 as a possible D gene (5 bases). V lost 4 bases, J lost 7 bases, and 16 bases lay in between. CDR1 and CDR2 (germline): KGHSH, LQKENI. There are 15 residues in the CDR3. CDR3 protein: CASSREQVTGEKLFF. CDR3 bases: TGTGCCAGCTCACGCGAACAGGTCACGGGTGAAAAACTGTTTTTT.

The rearrangement links TRBV30 to TRBJ1-1; D uncertain. This CDR3 has 15 residues. CDR1 is GTSNPN and CDR2 is SVGIG in the germline V gene (reference sequence). V gave up 1 base and J gave up 0 bases, with 12 bases separating them. Written as DNA, the CDR3 is TGTGCCTGGAGTGGGACGGGGAATTTGAACACTGAAGCTTTCTTT. Translated, it gives CAWSGTGNLNTEAFF.

This clone was picked up many times. The chain is built from TRBV15 and TRBJ1-6; D ambiguous. Germline CDR1 is LNHNV and CDR2 is YYDKDF (reference sequence). This CDR3 contains 12 residues. V shed 0 bases and J shed 11 bases, with 5 bases lying between them. The chain's CDR3 is CATSRDSTPLHF. CDR3 coding DNA: TGTGCCACCAGCAGAGATTCAACACCCCTCCACTTT.

CDR3: CASSRRGQDTEAFF. CDR3 DNA sequence: TGTGCCAGCAGCCGCCGCGGACAGGACACTGAAGCTTTCTTT. The chain recombines TRBV6-5 with TRBJ1-1; 7 bases fit TRBD1. The V and J ends lost 6 bases and 3 bases, in that order; junction bases with no gene match: 7. From germline, CDR1 is MNHEY and CDR2 SVGAGI. CDR3 size: 14 residues.

V is TRBV7-2 and J is TRBJ1-3; the D gene is possibly TRBD1 (5 bases). The CDR3 is made up of 15 amino acids. V gave up 2 bases and J gave up 2 bases, with 10 bases separating them. Germline CDR1 and CDR2: SGHTA and FQGNSA. In DNA, the CDR3 is TGTGCCAGCAGCTTACGGGGGATGGCTGGAAACACCATATATTTT. Translating gives CASSLRGMAGNTIYF.

The chain employs TRBV19 and TRBJ2-1; TRBD1 agrees at 8 bases. Germline V gives CDR1 LNHDA, CDR2 SQIVND (reference sequence). The CDR3 loop spans 16 amino acids. The junction had 18 bases not matched to a gene; V was cut back by 5 bases and J by 12 bases. The CDR3 DNA follows: TGTGCCAGTAGTCCCTCTACCGGGACAGGCCCTCTCGTGCAGTTCTTC. Protein: CASSPSTGTGPLVQFF. The full variable domain, in which reference TRBV19 and TRBJ2-1 provide the parts outside the CDR3, is DGGITQSPKYLFRKEGQNVTLSCEQNLNHDAMYWYRQDPGQGLRLIYYSQIVNDFQKGDIAEGYSVSREKKESFPLTVTSAQKNPTAFYLCASSPSTGTGPLVQFFGPGTRLTVL.

The rearrangement links TRBV12-3 or TRBV12-4 to TRBJ2-2; no firm D call. This CDR3 is built from 12 residues. With 5 bases removed from V and 6 bases from J, the gap between germline ends came to 7 bases. DNA for the CDR3: TGTGCCAGCAGTACCTACCCCGGGGAGCTGTTTTTT. Protein: CASSTYPGELFF.

V and J are TRBV4-1 and TRBJ2-7, with 9 bases identical to TRBD2. This CDR3 contains 16 residues. From germline, CDR1 is MGHRA and CDR2 YSYEKL. Trimming removed 2 bases from V and 1 base from J; junction bases left unmatched: 6. The CDR3 region is CASSQTVAGASYEQYF. CDR3 nucleotide sequence: TGCGCCAGCAGCCAAACCGTAGCGGGGGCGTCCTACGAGCAGTACTTC.

In this sample, this clone turned up once. The J gene is TRBJ1-1, the V gene TRBV11-2; maybe TRBD1 (6 bases). Germline assignment: CDR1 SGHAT and CDR2 FQNNGV. The CDR3 contains 14 residues. V lost 5 bases and J lost 0, with 10 bases in between. CDR3 nucleotide sequence: TGTGCCAGCAGCAAAACAGGGCTGAACACTGAAGCTTTCTTT. Encoded protein: CASSKTGLNTEAFF.

This clone turned up a few times. The J gene is TRBJ2-7, the V gene TRBV4-2; 12 bases fit TRBD2. Germline V gene lookup returns CDR1 LGHNA and CDR2 YNFKEQ. Trimming cost V 1 base and J 4 bases; bases outside gene matches: 8. CDR3 length: 17 amino acids. The CDR3 coding sequence is TGTGCCAGCAGCCAAGGACTAGCGGGAGTAGTTACGTACGAGCAGTACTTC. Translation: CASSQGLAGVVTYEQYF.

The gene calls are TRBV11-2 and TRBJ1-2; the match to TRBD1 covers 9 bases. Germline V gene sequence: CDR1 SGHAT, CDR2 FQNNGV. Germline trimming cut 2 bases from V and 6 bases from J; bases unmatched to any gene: 4. There are 14 residues in the CDR3. CDR3 in amino acids: CASSLTGTGNGYTF. CDR3 coding DNA: TGTGCCAGCAGCTTAACCGGGACAGGGAATGGCTACACCTTC.

The V gene is TRBV30, the J gene TRBJ2-3; 15 bases match TRBD2. This CDR3 has 18 amino acids. Per the germline V gene, CDR1 is GTSNPN and CDR2 is SVGIG (reference sequence). V gave up 3 bases and J gave up 2 bases; unmatched junction bases: 9. The CDR3 spells CAWSARRTSGGATDTQYF. CDR3 in DNA: TGTGCCTGGAGCGCCAGACGGACTAGCGGGGGGGCCACAGATACGCAGTATTTT.

The chain has TRBV11-2 and TRBJ2-7; 10 bases match TRBD1. Looked up from germline, CDR1 is SGHAT and CDR2 is FQNNGV. The CDR3 length is 15 residues. The V and J ends lost 6 bases and 6 bases, in that order; junction bases with no gene match: 11. DNA for the CDR3: TGTGCCAGCAGTTACGGACAGGGGGTAATCCGCGAGCAGTACTTC. Protein product: CASSYGQGVIREQYF.

V usage is TRBV19 and J usage is TRBJ2-2; no firm D call. The length of the CDR3 is 15 residues. Trimming removed 5 bases at V and 5 bases at J, with 15 bases between. CDR1 and CDR2 (germline): LNHDA, SQIVND (reference sequence). The CDR3 reads CASSPEPTLTGELFF. Written as DNA, the CDR3 is TGTGCCAGTAGTCCGGAGCCGACTTTAACCGGGGAGCTGTTTTTT.

The V call is TRBV7-9, the J call TRBJ1-3; maybe TRBD1 (5 bases). The CDR3 covers 15 residues. CDR1 is SEHNR, CDR2 FQNEAQ, per germline (reference sequence). Trimming pared 6 bases from V and 4 bases from J, leaving 16 bases between. The CDR3 nucleotides read TGTGCCAGCAGTTTGGCCATGGCAGGGGGAAACACCATATATTTT. It encodes CASSLAMAGGNTIYF.

The chain joins TRBV7-9 to TRBJ2-7, with 7 nucleotides matching TRBD2. The length of the CDR3 is 16 residues. Germline V gene data show CDR1 as SEHNR and CDR2 as FQNEAQ (reference sequence). Losses at the gene ends were 3 bases for V and 0 bases for J; bases not matched to a gene: 8. CDR3 sequence: CASSLGGTGNSYEQYF. In DNA, the CDR3 is TGTGCCAGCAGCTTGGGAGGGACCGGGAACTCCTACGAGCAGTACTTC.

About this clone itself: Germline is not matched at one junction end, which may reflect a read error. This chain uses TRBV3-1 (or the pseudogene TRBV3-2) with TRBJ2-1, with 10 bases fitting TRBD2. This CDR3 comprises 13 residues. Germline lookup yields CDR1 LGHDT and CDR2 YNNKEL (reference sequence). The CDR3 DNA is TGTGCCAGCAGCCAAGCATTTCTAGCGGGAGTGGTCTTC. This gives the protein CASSQAFLAGVVF.

The chain combines TRBV6-5 with TRBJ1-1, with D perhaps TRBD1 (6 bases). Deletions cut 11 bases from V and 0 bases from J, with 13 bases between. This CDR3 region has 13 residues. Germline lookup yields CDR1 MNHEY and CDR2 SVGAGI. CDR3 nucleotides: TGTGCCGGAAGACAGGAGATGAACACTGAAGCTTTCTTT. It is translated as CAGRQEMNTEAFF.

This clone was recorded only once. V and J are TRBV7-2 and TRBJ2-3; 8 bases fit TRBD1. The V segment lost 2 bases and the J segment 4 bases; nucleotides outside the gene matches: 8. CDR3 length: 16 amino acids. Germline V CDR1 and CDR2: SGHTA, FQGNSA. This CDR3 is CASSLNNRGESDTQYF. Written as DNA, the CDR3 is TGTGCCAGCAGCTTAAACAACAGGGGGGAATCAGATACGCAGTATTTT.

J is TRBJ2-3 and V is TRBV5-1; 8 bases are shared with TRBD2. The CDR3 length is 14 residues. Trimming at V came to 4 bases and at J to 0 bases, leaving 1 base not matched to a gene. Germline V lookup: CDR1 SGHRS, CDR2 YFSETQ. CDR3 sequence (DNA): TGCGCCAGCAGCGGGACTAGGAGCACAGATACGCAGTATTTT. This sequence encodes CASSGTRSTDTQYF.